These T cell receptor beta chains were read from a single sample in a study of blood T cell repertoires in COVID-19. Profiling relied on immunoSEQ multiplex PCR, and the TCRdb table lists in-frame clones only, not all of them. The sample shows hundreds of thousands of clones, more than 80% of them seen only once. The sequenced sample consisted of peripheral blood. The source of these receptors is a woman aged 25-40 years with active or convalescent COVID-19. The CDR3 runs from the conserved cysteine through the conserved F or W. A D gene is named only where the DNA matches it firmly. Clone size is not always given. Where it is, it says once, few, many or a class for expanded clones.

CDR3nt: TGTGCCAGCAGCCAAGCAGGGGATAATTCACCCCTCCACTTT
CDR3aa: CASSQAGDNSPLHF
v_gene: TRBV3-1/TRBV3-2
j_gene: TRBJ1-6
abundance: NA
d_gene: NA

CDR3nt: TGTGCCAGCAGCCCGAGACAGGGAGCTAACTATGGCTACACCTTC
CDR3aa: CASSPRQGANYGYTF
v_gene: TRBV9
j_gene: TRBJ1-2
abundance: once
d_gene: TRBD1

CDR3nt: TGTGCCAGCAGCTTGTGGGGTCTAGCGAAAACCAATGAGCAGTTCTTC
CDR3aa: CASSLWGLAKTNEQFF
v_gene: TRBV5-5
j_gene: TRBJ2-1
abundance: NA
d_gene: NA

CDR3nt: TGCAGTGCTAGTAGGCAGGGGGCAAATACGCAGTATTTT
CDR3aa: CSASRQGANTQYF
v_gene: TRBV20-1
j_gene: TRBJ2-3
abundance: NA
d_gene: TRBD1

CDR3nt: TGTGCCAGCAGCTTTCTTGGACAGGGGGCGAGGGATGGCTACACCTTC
CDR3aa: CASSFLGQGARDGYTF
v_gene: TRBV5-5
j_gene: TRBJ1-2
abundance: NA
d_gene: TRBD1

CDR3nt: TGTGCCAGCAATTCAGAGGGTGCCGGCGGGGAGCTGTTTTTT
CDR3aa: CASNSEGAGGELFF
v_gene: TRBV27
j_gene: TRBJ2-2
abundance: NA
d_gene: NA

CDR3nt: TGTGCCACCCACACCGCAGGGCTGTTGCCTGAAGCTTTCTTT
CDR3aa: CATHTAGLLPEAFF
v_gene: TRBV5-4
j_gene: TRBJ1-1
abundance: NA
d_gene: NA

CDR3nt: TGTGCCAGTAGTGTCACCCCTACAGCAAACTATGGCTACACCTTC
CDR3aa: CASSVTPTANYGYTF
v_gene: TRBV19
j_gene: TRBJ1-2
abundance: few
d_gene: NA

CDR3nt: TGTGCCAGCAGCTTACTTACAGCGGTGTCGAGCTCCTACAATGAGCAGTTCTTC
CDR3aa: CASSLLTAVSSSYNEQFF
v_gene: TRBV5-8
j_gene: TRBJ2-1
abundance: few
d_gene: NA

CDR3nt: TGTGCCAGCAGCGCCCGGGACATCGCCTATGGCTACACCTTC
CDR3aa: CASSARDIAYGYTF
v_gene: TRBV2
j_gene: TRBJ1-2
abundance: few
d_gene: NA

CDR3nt: TGTGCCTGGAGCGGTGGACTAGCGGAGTCACCCGGGGAGCTGTTTTTT
CDR3aa: CAWSGGLAESPGELFF
v_gene: TRBV30
j_gene: TRBJ2-2
abundance: NA
d_gene: TRBD2

CDR3nt: TGTGCCAGCAGTCAAGAGTGGAACTATGGCTACACCTTC
CDR3aa: CASSQEWNYGYTF
v_gene: TRBV12-3/TRBV12-4
j_gene: TRBJ1-2
abundance: NA
d_gene: NA

CDR3nt: TGTGCCAGCAGACGCGGACAGAATGAAAAACTGTTTTTT
CDR3aa: CASRRGQNEKLFF
v_gene: TRBV11-2
j_gene: TRBJ1-4
abundance: NA
d_gene: NA

CDR3nt: TGTGCCAGCAGCCTCGACAGGGAAAAGAACTATGGCTACACCTTC
CDR3aa: CASSLDREKNYGYTF
v_gene: TRBV11-2
j_gene: TRBJ1-2
abundance: NA
d_gene: TRBD1

CDR3nt: TGTGCCAGCAGCCACCCCGGGGTCCGGACAGACAATCAGCCCCAGCATTTT
CDR3aa: CASSHPGVRTDNQPQHF
v_gene: TRBV11-3
j_gene: TRBJ1-5
abundance: NA
d_gene: NA

CDR3nt: TGTGCCAGTAGTATAGTCGCAGGGGGAGGTCCTGAAGCTTTCTTT
CDR3aa: CASSIVAGGGPEAFF
v_gene: TRBV19
j_gene: TRBJ1-1
abundance: few
d_gene: TRBD1

CDR3nt: TGTGCCAGCAGCGGGGGACAGAGCTCCTACGAGCAGTACTTC
CDR3aa: CASSGGQSSYEQYF
v_gene: TRBV5-4
j_gene: TRBJ2-7
abundance: NA
d_gene: TRBD1

CDR3nt: TGCAGCGTCAGAGCAGGGGGAACCGGGGAGCTGTTTTTT
CDR3aa: CSVRAGGTGELFF
v_gene: TRBV29-1
j_gene: TRBJ2-2
abundance: NA
d_gene: TRBD1

CDR3nt: TGTGCCAGCAGGCGGACAGGGCCTAATCAGCCCCAGCATTTT
CDR3aa: CASRRTGPNQPQHF
v_gene: TRBV6-5
j_gene: TRBJ1-5
abundance: NA
d_gene: TRBD1

CDR3nt: TGTGCCAGCAGTGAATGGTTTGGACAGGGAGGTGGCATTCAGTACTTC
CDR3aa: CASSEWFGQGGGIQYF
v_gene: TRBV6-1
j_gene: TRBJ2-4
abundance: NA
d_gene: TRBD1

CDR3nt: TGTGCCAGCAGTGAAGTGGGGACAAGCGAAAAACTGTTTTTT
CDR3aa: CASSEVGTSEKLFF
v_gene: TRBV25-1
j_gene: TRBJ1-4
abundance: NA
d_gene: NA

CDR3nt: TGTGCCAGCTCACCACTCCCTCTGAGCACTGAAGCTTTCTTT
CDR3aa: CASSPLPLSTEAFF
v_gene: TRBV18
j_gene: TRBJ1-1
abundance: NA
d_gene: NA

CDR3nt: TGTGCCAGCAGCCTCGAAGGAGCGTCCTACAATGAGCAGTTCTTC
CDR3aa: CASSLEGASYNEQFF
v_gene: TRBV5-5
j_gene: TRBJ2-1
abundance: NA
d_gene: NA

CDR3nt: TGTGCCTGGAGTGGGGCCGGGGGTTGGGCTGAAGCTTTCTTT
CDR3aa: CAWSGAGGWAEAFF
v_gene: TRBV30
j_gene: TRBJ1-1
abundance: NA
d_gene: NA

CDR3nt: TGTGCCAGCAGTTCTCCGGGGACAGGGTCCCAGCATTTT
CDR3aa: CASSSPGTGSQHF
v_gene: TRBV6-5
j_gene: TRBJ1-5
abundance: NA
d_gene: TRBD1

CDR3nt: TGTGCCAGCGAGGGACAGCGGCACGAGCAGTACTTC
CDR3aa: CASEGQRHEQYF
v_gene: TRBV2
j_gene: TRBJ2-7
abundance: NA
d_gene: TRBD1

CDR3nt: TGTGCCATCAGTGATATCGTCGGGCCCGGACTTGGCTACACCTTC
CDR3aa: CAISDIVGPGLGYTF
v_gene: TRBV10-3
j_gene: TRBJ1-2
abundance: NA
d_gene: NA

CDR3nt: TGCGCCAGCAGCCTCGGACTGAAGGGGGACATTCAGTACTTC
CDR3aa: CASSLGLKGDIQYF
v_gene: TRBV4-1
j_gene: TRBJ2-4
abundance: NA
d_gene: NA

CDR3nt: TGTGCCAGCAGGACAGCTGGAAACACCATATATTTT
CDR3aa: CASRTAGNTIYF
v_gene: TRBV9
j_gene: TRBJ1-3
abundance: NA
d_gene: NA

CDR3nt: TGTGCCAGCAGCCCAATGACCTGGACAGGGAACACTGAAGCTTTCTTT
CDR3aa: CASSPMTWTGNTEAFF
v_gene: TRBV5-8
j_gene: TRBJ1-1
abundance: NA
d_gene: TRBD1

CDR3nt: TGCGCCAGCAGCTTGGCCTTCGCGGGGGGTTTCAAAAACATTCAGTACTTC
CDR3aa: CASSLAFAGGFKNIQYF
v_gene: TRBV5-1
j_gene: TRBJ2-4
abundance: NA
d_gene: TRBD2

CDR3nt: TGTGCCAGCAGCCAGACAGGGGGCGCGAAAGATACGCAGTATTTT
CDR3aa: CASSQTGGAKDTQYF
v_gene: TRBV5-6
j_gene: TRBJ2-3
abundance: NA
d_gene: TRBD1